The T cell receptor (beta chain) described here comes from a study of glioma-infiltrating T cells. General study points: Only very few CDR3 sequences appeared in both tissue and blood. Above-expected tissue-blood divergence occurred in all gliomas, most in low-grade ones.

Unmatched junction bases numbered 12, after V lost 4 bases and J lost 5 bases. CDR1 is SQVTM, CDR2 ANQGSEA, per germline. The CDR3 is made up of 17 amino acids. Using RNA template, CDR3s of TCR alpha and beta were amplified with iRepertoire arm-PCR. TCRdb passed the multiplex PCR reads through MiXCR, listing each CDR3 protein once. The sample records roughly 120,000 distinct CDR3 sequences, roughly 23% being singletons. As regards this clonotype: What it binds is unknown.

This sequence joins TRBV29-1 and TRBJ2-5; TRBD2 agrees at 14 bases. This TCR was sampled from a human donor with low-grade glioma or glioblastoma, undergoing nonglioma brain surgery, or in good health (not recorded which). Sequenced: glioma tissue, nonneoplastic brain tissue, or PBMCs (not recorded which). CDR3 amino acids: CSVGGLAGVRSPETQYF. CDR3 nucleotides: TGCAGCGTTGGGGGACTAGCGGGAGTCCGGTCTCCGGAGACCCAGTACTTC.